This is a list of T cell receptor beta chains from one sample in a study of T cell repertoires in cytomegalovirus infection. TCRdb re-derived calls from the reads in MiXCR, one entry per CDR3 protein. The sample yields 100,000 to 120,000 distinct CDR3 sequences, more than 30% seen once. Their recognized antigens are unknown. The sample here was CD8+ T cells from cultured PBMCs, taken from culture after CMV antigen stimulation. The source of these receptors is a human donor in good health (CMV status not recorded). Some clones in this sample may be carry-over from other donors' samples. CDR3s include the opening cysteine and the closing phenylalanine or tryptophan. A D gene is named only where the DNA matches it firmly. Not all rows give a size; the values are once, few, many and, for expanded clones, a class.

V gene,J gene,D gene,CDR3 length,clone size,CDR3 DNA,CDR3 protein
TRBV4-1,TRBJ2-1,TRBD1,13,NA,TGCGCCAGCAGCCAAGAACAGGGGTATGAGCAGTTCTTC,CASSQEQGYEQFF
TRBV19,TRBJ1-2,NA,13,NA,TGTGCCAGTCAGACAGGCCCTAACTATGGCTACACCTTC,CASQTGPNYGYTF
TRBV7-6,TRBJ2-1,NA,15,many,TGTGCCAGCAGCTTGCGCCAGGGTACAGTAAATGAGCAGTTCTTC,CASSLRQGTVNEQFF
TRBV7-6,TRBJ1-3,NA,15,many,TGTGCCAGCAGCTTAGGAGATGGGTCTGGAAACACCATATATTTT,CASSLGDGSGNTIYF
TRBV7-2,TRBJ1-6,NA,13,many,TGTGCCAGCAGCCCTGTTGTCCTCCATCCCCTCCACTTT,CASSPVVLHPLHF
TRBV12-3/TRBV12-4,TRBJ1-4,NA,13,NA,TGTGCCAGCACCCCGGGGGTTAATGAAAAACTGTTTTTT,CASTPGVNEKLFF
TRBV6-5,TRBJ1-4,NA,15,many,TGTGCCAGCAGTTACACCGGGACGGCGGCGGAAAAACTGTTTTTT,CASSYTGTAAEKLFF
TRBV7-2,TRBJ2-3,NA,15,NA,TGTGCCAGCAGCTCCCTAACTAGTTTCCCAGATACGCAGTATTTT,CASSSLTSFPDTQYF
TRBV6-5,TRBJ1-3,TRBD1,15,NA,TGTGCCAGCAGTCGACAGGGGGACAGTGGAAACACCATATATTTT,CASSRQGDSGNTIYF
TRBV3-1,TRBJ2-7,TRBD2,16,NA,TGTGCCAGCAGCCAAGCTGGTCTAGCGGTTACCTACGAGCAGTACTTC,CASSQAGLAVTYEQYF